This T cell receptor (beta chain) was recovered during a study of T-cell reconstitution after alpha-beta-depleted transplantation in children. Germline V gene data show CDR1 as SGDLS and CDR2 as YYNGEE. After removal of 7 bases from V and 6 bases from J, the junction contained 3 bases not matched to a gene. The CDR3 length is 14 residues. This clonotype has only a few counts. Molecular barcoding with unique molecular identifiers was used for the TCRbeta library. TCRdb called the PCR reads again in MiXCR, with one record for every CDR3 protein. The repertoire holds approximately 400,000 distinct CDR3 sequences, about a tenth seen once, with 5% to 6.5% in the top ten.

This specimen was PBMCs from the stem cell graft donor, taken from the stem cell graft. The chain uses TRBV9 and TRBJ2-1, with TRBD2 identical over 14 bases. The sequence came from a human donor who donated a stem cell graft to a child with acute myeloid leukemia. CDR3 sequence reads: CASAGLAGVNEQFF. CDR3 coding DNA: TGTGCCAGCGCGGGACTAGCGGGAGTCAATGAGCAGTTCTTC.